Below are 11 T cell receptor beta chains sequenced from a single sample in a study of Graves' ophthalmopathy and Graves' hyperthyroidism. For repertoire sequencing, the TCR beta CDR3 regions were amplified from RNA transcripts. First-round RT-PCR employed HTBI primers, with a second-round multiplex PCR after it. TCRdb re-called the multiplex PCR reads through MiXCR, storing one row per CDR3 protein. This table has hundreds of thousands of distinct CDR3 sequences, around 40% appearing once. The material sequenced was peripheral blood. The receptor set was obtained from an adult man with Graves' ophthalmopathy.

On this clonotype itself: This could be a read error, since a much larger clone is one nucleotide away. CDR3 amino acids: CVSSLSLRGETQYF. The CDR3 nucleotides read TGTGTCAGCAGCCTAAGCCTCAGGGGAGAGACCCAGTACTTC. The chain recombines TRBV9 with TRBJ2-5; D may be TRBD1 (6 bases). CDR1 and CDR2 from the germline V gene are SGDLS and YYNGEE. This CDR3 spans 14 amino acids.

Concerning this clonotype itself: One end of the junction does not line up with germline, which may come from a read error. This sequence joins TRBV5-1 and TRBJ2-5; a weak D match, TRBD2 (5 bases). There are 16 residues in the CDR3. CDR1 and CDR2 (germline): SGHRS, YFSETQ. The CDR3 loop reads CASSFGLTTHQETQYF. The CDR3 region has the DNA TGTGCCAGCAGCTTCGGACTCACAACACACCAAGAGACCCAGTACTTC.

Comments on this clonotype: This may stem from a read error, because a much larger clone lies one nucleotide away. CDR3 sequence (DNA): TGTGCCAGCATCTTAGTGGTGGACAGGGAAGAGACCCAGTACTTC. Residues: CASILVVDREETQYF. The rearrangement links TRBV11-2 to TRBJ2-5; 8 nucleotides align to TRBD1. Germline V gene lookup returns CDR1 SGHAT and CDR2 FQNNGV. CDR3 length: 15 amino acids. The variable domain in full, completed from reference TRBV11-2 and TRBJ2-5, reads EAGVAQSPRYKIIEKRQSVAFWCNPISGHATLYWYQQILGQGPKLLIQFQNNGVVDDSQLPKDRFSAERLKGVDSTLKIQPAKLEDSAVYLCASILVVDREETQYFGPGTRLLVL.

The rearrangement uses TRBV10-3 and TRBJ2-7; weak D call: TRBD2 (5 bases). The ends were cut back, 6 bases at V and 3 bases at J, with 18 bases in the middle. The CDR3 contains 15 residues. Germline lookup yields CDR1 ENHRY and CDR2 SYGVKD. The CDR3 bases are TGTGCCATCAGCCATCGAAACGACCGGGACTACGAGCAGTACTTC. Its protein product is CAISHRNDRDYEQYF.

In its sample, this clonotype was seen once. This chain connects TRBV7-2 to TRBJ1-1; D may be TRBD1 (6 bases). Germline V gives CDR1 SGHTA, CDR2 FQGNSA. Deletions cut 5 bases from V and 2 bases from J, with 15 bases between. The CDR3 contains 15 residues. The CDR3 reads CASSRQVGANTEAFF. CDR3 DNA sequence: TGTGCCAGCAGCCGACAGGTTGGAGCAAACACTGAAGCTTTCTTT.

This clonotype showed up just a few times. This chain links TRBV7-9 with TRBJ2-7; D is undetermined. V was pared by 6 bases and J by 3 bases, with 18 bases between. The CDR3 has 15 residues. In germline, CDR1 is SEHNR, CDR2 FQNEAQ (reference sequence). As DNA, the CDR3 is TGTGCCAGCAGTGAAGAGGCAGGTAGTTTCTACGAGCAGTACTTC. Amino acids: CASSEEAGSFYEQYF.

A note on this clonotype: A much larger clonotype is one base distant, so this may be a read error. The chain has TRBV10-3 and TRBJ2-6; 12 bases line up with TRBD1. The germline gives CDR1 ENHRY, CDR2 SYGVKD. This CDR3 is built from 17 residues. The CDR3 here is CVTGGQGASSGANVLTF. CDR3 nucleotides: TGTGTCACAGGGGGACAGGGGGCGAGCTCTGGGGCCAACGTCCTGACTTTC.

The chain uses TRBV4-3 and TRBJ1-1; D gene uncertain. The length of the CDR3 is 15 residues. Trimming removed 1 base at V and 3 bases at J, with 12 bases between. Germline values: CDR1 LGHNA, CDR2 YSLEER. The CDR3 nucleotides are TGCGCCAGCAGCCAAGGGGGTATTACATACACTGAAGCTTTCTTT. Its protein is CASSQGGITYTEAFF.

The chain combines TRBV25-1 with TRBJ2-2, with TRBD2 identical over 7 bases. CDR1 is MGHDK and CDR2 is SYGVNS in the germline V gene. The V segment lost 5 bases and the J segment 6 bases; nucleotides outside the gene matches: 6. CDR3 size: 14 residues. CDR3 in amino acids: CASSLVGRPGELFF. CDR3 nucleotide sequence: TGTGCCAGCAGTTTGGTCGGGAGGCCCGGGGAGCTGTTTTTT.

CDR3 sequence reads: CASSGGQSTDTQYF. Here the CDR3 DNA reads TGCGCCAGCAGTGGAGGACAGAGCACAGATACGCAGTATTTT. The rearrangement joins TRBV10-1 to TRBJ2-3; tentatively, D is TRBD1 (6 bases). The germline V gene encodes CDR1 WNHNN and CDR2 SYGVQD (reference sequence). V dropped 4 bases and J dropped 0 bases, with 8 bases sitting between them. This CDR3 comprises 14 residues.

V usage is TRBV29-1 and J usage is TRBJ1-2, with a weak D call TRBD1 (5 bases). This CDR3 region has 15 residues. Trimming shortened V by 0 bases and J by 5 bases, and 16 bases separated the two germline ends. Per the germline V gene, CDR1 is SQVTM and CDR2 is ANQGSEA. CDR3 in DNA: TGCAGCGTTGAAGATGGCGGCGGGGCTGCATATGGCTACACCTTC. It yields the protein CSVEDGGGAAYGYTF.